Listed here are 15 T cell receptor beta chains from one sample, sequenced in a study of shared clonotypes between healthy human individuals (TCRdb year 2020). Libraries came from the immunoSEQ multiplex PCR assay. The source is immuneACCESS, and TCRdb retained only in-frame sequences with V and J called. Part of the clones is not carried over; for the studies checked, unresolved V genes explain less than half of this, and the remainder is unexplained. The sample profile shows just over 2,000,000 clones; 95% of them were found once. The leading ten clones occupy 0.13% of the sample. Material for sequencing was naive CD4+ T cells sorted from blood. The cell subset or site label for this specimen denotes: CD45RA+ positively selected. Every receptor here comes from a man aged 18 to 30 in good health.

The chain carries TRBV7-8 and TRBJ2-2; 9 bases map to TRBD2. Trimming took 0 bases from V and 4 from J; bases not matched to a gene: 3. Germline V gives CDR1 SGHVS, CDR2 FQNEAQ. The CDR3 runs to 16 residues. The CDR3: CASSLAPSGVTGELFF. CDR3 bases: TGTGCCAGCAGCTTAGCCCCTAGCGGGGTCACCGGGGAGCTGTTTTTT.

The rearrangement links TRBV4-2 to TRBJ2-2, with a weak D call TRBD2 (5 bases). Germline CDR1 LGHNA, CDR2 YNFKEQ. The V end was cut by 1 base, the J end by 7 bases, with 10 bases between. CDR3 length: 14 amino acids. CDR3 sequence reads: CASSQAGLVGELFF. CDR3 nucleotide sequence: TGTGCCAGCAGCCAAGCGGGGTTGGTCGGGGAGCTGTTTTTT.

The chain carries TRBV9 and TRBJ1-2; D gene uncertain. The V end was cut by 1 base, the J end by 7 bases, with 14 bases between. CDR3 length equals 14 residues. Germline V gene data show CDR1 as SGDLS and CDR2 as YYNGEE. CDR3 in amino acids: CASSVRAIGFGYTF. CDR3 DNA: TGTGCCAGCAGCGTAAGGGCAATAGGGTTTGGCTACACCTTC.

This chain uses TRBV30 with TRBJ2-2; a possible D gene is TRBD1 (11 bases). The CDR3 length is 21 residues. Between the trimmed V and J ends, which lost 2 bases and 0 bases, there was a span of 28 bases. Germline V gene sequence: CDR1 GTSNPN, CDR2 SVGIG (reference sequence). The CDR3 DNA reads TGTGCCTGGAGTCGGAGGACAGGGGGCCTAAGCGGGAGGGCGAACACCGGGGAGCTGTTTTTT. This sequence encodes CAWSRRTGGLSGRANTGELFF.

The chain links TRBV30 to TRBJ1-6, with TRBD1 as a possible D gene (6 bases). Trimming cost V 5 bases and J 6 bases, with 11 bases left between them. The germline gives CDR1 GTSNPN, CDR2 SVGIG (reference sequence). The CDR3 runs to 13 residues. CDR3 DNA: TGTGCCTGGGGGGGGGCCGGTAATTCACCCCTCCACTTT. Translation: CAWGGAGNSPLHF.

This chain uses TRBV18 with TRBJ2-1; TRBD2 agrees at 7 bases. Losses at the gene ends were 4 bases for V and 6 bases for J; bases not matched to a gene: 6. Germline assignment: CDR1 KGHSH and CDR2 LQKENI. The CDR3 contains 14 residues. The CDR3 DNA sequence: TGTGCCAGCTCACTGGGCCCGGGAGGCAATGAGCAGTTCTTC. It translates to CASSLGPGGNEQFF.

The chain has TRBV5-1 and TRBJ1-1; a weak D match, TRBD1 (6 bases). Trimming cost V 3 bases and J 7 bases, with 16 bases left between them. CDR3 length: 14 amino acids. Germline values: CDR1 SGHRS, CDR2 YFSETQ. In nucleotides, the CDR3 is TGCGCCAGCAGCTCCCAAGGGGGAAGTAGTGAAGCTTTCTTT. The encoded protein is CASSSQGGSSEAFF.

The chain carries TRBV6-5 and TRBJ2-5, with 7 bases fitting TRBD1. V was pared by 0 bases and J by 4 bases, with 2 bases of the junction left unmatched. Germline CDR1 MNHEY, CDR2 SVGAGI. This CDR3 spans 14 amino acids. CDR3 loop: CASSYSGQPETQYF. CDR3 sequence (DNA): TGTGCCAGCAGTTACTCGGGACAGCCAGAGACCCAGTACTTC.

CDR3 in DNA: TGTGCCTGGAGTCTCCGGGATAATTCACCCCTCCACTTT. Protein product: CAWSLRDNSPLHF. V and J are TRBV30 and TRBJ1-6; D is undetermined. This CDR3 is built from 13 residues. The germline V and J ends were trimmed by 2 bases and 5 bases, with 7 bases remaining between them. Germline CDR1 reads GTSNPN; CDR2 reads SVGIG (reference sequence).

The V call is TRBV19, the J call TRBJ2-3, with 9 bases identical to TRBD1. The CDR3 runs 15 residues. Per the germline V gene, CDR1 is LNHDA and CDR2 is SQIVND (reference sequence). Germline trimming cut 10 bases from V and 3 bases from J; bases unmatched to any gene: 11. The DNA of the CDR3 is TGTGCCACTACAGGTGGGACAGGGAAGACAGATACGCAGTATTTT. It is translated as CATTGGTGKTDTQYF. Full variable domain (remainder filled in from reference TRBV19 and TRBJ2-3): DGGITQSPKYLFRKEGQNVTLSCEQNLNHDAMYWYRQDPGQGLRLIYYSQIVNDFQKGDIAEGYSVSREKKESFPLTVTSAQKNPTAFYLCATTGGTGKTDTQYFGPGTRLTVL.

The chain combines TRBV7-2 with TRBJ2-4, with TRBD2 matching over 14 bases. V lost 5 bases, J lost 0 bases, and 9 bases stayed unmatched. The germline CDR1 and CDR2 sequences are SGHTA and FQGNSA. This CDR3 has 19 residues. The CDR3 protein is CASSRMTSGRGLAKNIQYF. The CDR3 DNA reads TGTGCCAGCAGCCGAATGACTAGCGGGAGGGGGCTAGCCAAAAACATTCAGTACTTC.

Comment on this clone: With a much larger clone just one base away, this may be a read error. The CDR3 DNA sequence: TGTGCCAGCAGCTTACTCGGGGAGCTGTTTTTT. This encodes CASSLLGELFF. The rearrangement uses TRBV5-6 and TRBJ2-2; D is undetermined. Per germline, CDR1 SGHDT and CDR2 YYEEEE. V gave up 2 bases and J gave up 7 bases, with 3 bases separating them. The CDR3 has 11 amino acids.

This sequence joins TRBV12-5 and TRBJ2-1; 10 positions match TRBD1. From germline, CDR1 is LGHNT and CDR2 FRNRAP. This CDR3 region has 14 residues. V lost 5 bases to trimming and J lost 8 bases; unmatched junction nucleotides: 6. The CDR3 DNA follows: TGTGCTAGTGGTATGGGGACAGGGGTTCATGAGCAGTTCTTC. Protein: CASGMGTGVHEQFF.

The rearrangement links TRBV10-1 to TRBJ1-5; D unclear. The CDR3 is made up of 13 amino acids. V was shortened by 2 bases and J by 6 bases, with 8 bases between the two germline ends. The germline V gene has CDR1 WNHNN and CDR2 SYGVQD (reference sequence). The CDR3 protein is CASSETLGQPQHF. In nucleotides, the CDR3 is TGCGCCAGCAGTGAGACACTAGGTCAGCCCCAGCATTTT.

The CDR3 loop is CASSSGTGLEQYF. Here the CDR3 DNA reads TGTGCCAGCTCATCAGGGACAGGGCTCGAGCAGTACTTC. The rearrangement joins TRBV18 to TRBJ2-7; TRBD1 matches at 9 bases. The V segment lost 5 bases and the J segment 6 bases; nucleotides outside the gene matches: 5. Germline lookup yields CDR1 KGHSH and CDR2 LQKENI. The CDR3 consists of 13 residues.